What follows is one TCR beta chain and its context. The target of this receptor is not known. Base quality data are lacking; no much larger clone is found one base away. The source of the sample is a study of beta chain features in type 1 diabetes (dated by TCRdb to 2016 to 2019). Background on the whole study: Mean age, gender distribution, total cell number and subset yield were not different between patients and healthy donors. In the study, TCRB repertoires of sorted circulating CD4+ T cell subsets from recently diagnosed type 1 diabetes patients were compared with those of matched healthy donors. A total of 107,917,701 sorted cells were examined across all samples, and the number of cells per subset was strongly correlated with RNA yield. Naive and central memory subsets were obtained from all 28 donors, but regulatory and stem cell-like memory subsets were isolated from only 8 patients and roughly eight healthy donors. What the work shows at the level of the full study, not this receptor alone: At VDJ recombination sites, type 1 diabetes patients had fewer insertions and more deleted nucleotides, which implies abnormalities in thymic rearrangement. Shorter templates might be favored by PCR, yet because patient and control samples were amplified and corrected together, any such skew would affect both groups equally. Naive, central memory and regulatory TCRB repertoires appeared more similar among patients than among healthy donors. Sequencing cDNA rather than genomic DNA could over-represent highly expressing activated cells, although activation and CD3 levels did not differ between groups. Type 1 diabetes patients showed a moderate but significant shortening of TCRB CDR3 length in all four CD4+ subsets. Because the HLA sub-analyses included only small numbers of individuals, any influence of HLA type on TCRB rearrangement was left unresolved.

The CDR3 runs 11 amino acids, cysteine and phenylalanine included. Just the 33-base CDR3 DNA is kept, in frame starting at base 1. V and J lose 4 bases and 6 bases, and a span of 5 bases separates them. Based on the germline V gene (reference sequence), the CDR1 and CDR2 sequences are MNHNY and SVGAGI. All of the isolated RNA was reverse transcribed with the High Capacity cDNA Reverse Transcription Kit, so expressed TCRB transcripts were sequenced. Deep immunoSEQ sequencing was performed on naive, central memory and regulatory T cell samples, with an average of approximately 3.9 million total reads per sample. Sorted cells were lysed in RLT buffer, and RNA was extracted using DNase-treated RNeasy Micro or Mini kits according to cell number. To prevent cross-contamination, each cell subset was processed individually, whereas patient and healthy donor samples were processed jointly. Using the immunoSEQ multiplex PCR, TCRB sequences were amplified from cDNA into 87-bp fragments spanning the CDR3 region. Sequencing of the amplicons was done on the Illumina HiSeq platform. The source study handled its data this way. PCR bias was computationally corrected using synthetic template baselines, reads within Hamming distance 2 were collapsed, and singletons that could not be merged were discarded. Reads were aligned to IMGT to assign V, D and J genes, CDR3 length, and insertions or deletions at six rearrangement sites. Within each subset, clonotype counts were normalized to sorted cell number, and only after that were true diversity and Gini coefficients computed with the tcR R package. Repertoire sharing was quantified using the overlap coefficient calculated on TCRB nucleotide sequences. As a proxy for the pre-selection repertoire, out-of-frame TCRB sequences from naive cells were analyzed. TCRdb holds this immuneACCESS table with in-frame rearrangements only. Some clones are missing; in checked studies, unresolved V genes explain under half, and the rest has no known cause. V and J calls and clone size are those listed in that table; D and trimming were worked out from the DNA. The sample profile shows under 500,000 clones; around 28% of them were found once. The ten largest clonotypes hold about 0.06% of the sample.

Each donor gave one peripheral blood draw, averaging approximately 110 mL, which was collected into heparinised tubes. A BD FACSAria II and a panel including CD45RO, CCR7, CD25, CD127, CD95 and CD27 were used to sort naive, central memory, regulatory and stem cell-like memory CD4+ T cells. A purity above 95% was achieved for all sorted populations. PBMCs were isolated right away by Lymphoprep density gradient centrifugation and were stained directly, without culture. To minimize batch effects, samples were stained and sorted in pairs, one healthy donor with one patient per experiment. The origin of this receptor is a man younger than 30 in good health. This chain joins TRBV6-6 to TRBJ2-3; no D segment can be confidently identified. The specimen sequenced was naive CD4+ T cells from blood. The sample's cell subset or site label is to be understood as: true naive CD4+ T cells. The encoded CDR3 is CASSLRDTQYF. The nucleotides read TGTGCCAGCAGTTTGAGGGATACGCAGTATTTT.